The 9 T cell receptor beta chains below were found in one sample sequenced in a study of beta chain features in type 1 diabetes (dated by TCRdb to the late 2010s). Library generation was performed with the immunoSEQ multiplex PCR assay. The entire amount of isolated RNA was reverse transcribed using the High Capacity cDNA Reverse Transcription Kit, so the sequenced TCRB transcripts were expressed ones. Not all clones reach the TCRdb copy of this immuneACCESS table, which keeps in-frame sequences only. Checked studies attribute under half of the gap to unresolved V genes and leave the rest unexplained. The sample has under 90,000 clones on record, around a third of them singletons. 0.35% to 0.45% of the sample belongs to the ten largest clones. What was sequenced was stem cell memory CD4+ T cells from blood. Interpreted using the paper, the cell subset or site label stands for: stem cell-like memory CD4+ T cells. Source of these receptors: a woman aged 18-35 years in good health.

This chain connects TRBV19 to TRBJ2-3, with 7 bases matching TRBD2. CDR1 is LNHDA and CDR2 is SQIVND in the germline V gene (reference sequence). CDR3 length: 14 amino acids. V trimming: 8 bases; J trimming: 8 bases; junction bases outside the gene matches: 13. The CDR3 reads CASAASGLLPTQYF. In nucleotides, the CDR3 is TGTGCCAGTGCCGCTAGCGGCCTGCTCCCTACGCAGTATTTT.

V and J are TRBV6-7 and TRBJ1-1; D is undetermined. TRBV6-7 is filed as an ORF, its function uncertain. The V end was cut by 10 bases, the J end by 3 bases, with 15 bases between. The CDR3 runs to 13 residues. The CDR3 here is CATADRRDTEAFF. CDR3 nucleotides: TGTGCCACCGCCGATAGACGGGACACTGAAGCTTTCTTT.

The chain couples TRBV10-1 to TRBJ2-3; no clear D gene. The CDR3 extends over 14 amino acids. The V gene lost 2 bases and the J gene lost 0 bases, with 6 bases spanning the gap. CDR1 WNHNN and CDR2 SYGVQD come from the germline V gene (reference sequence). The CDR3 DNA is TGCGCCAGCAGTGAGGCGAGCAGCACAGATACGCAGTATTTT. Amino acids: CASSEASSTDTQYF.

CDR3 in amino acids: CASSKSRGHEGLAGGRYEQYF. The CDR3 region has the DNA TGTGCCAGCAGCAAATCTCGGGGACATGAAGGACTAGCGGGAGGAAGGTACGAGCAGTACTTC. The chain couples TRBV21-1 to TRBJ2-7; no check of the table's D call, TRBD2, against the DNA was made. TRBV21-1 is a documented pseudogene. This CDR3 is 21 amino acids long.

V is TRBV29-1 and J is TRBJ2-3; 7 bases are a match to TRBD2. The CDR3 has 14 amino acids. V lost 4 bases and J lost 2; bases outside the gene matches: 6. The V gene's germline CDR1 is SQVTM and CDR2 ANQGSEA. CDR3 nucleotide sequence: TGCAGCGTTGTGGTGACTAGCACCACAGATACGCAGTATTTT. Its translation is CSVVVTSTTDTQYF.

CDR3 amino acids: CASSGRDTINYGYTF. CDR3 DNA sequence: TGTGCCAGTAGTGGAAGGGACACGATTAACTATGGCTACACCTTC. This sequence joins TRBV19 and TRBJ1-2; D is possibly TRBD1 (6 bases). Germline V gives CDR1 LNHDA, CDR2 SQIVND (reference sequence). With 5 bases removed from V and 1 base from J, the gap between germline ends came to 14 bases. This CDR3 has 15 residues.

This clone showed up just a few times. The rearrangement links TRBV6-5 to TRBJ1-5, with D maybe TRBD1 (6 bases). Germline-derived CDR1 and CDR2 are MNHEY and SVGAGI. Trimming cost V 2 bases and J 1 base, with 6 bases left between them. This CDR3 has 14 residues. CDR3 in amino acids: CASSYDRSNQPQHF. The CDR3 DNA follows: TGTGCCAGCAGTTACGACAGGAGCAATCAGCCCCAGCATTTT.

This clone appeared a single time. The chain is built from TRBV30 and TRBJ1-2; 9 bases fit TRBD1. V was clipped by 0 bases and J by 7 bases; unmatched bases: 3. The CDR3 is 13 amino acids. Germline loops: CDR1 GTSNPN, CDR2 SVGIG (reference sequence). This CDR3 reads CAWSVQGAGGYTF. CDR3 in DNA: TGTGCCTGGAGTGTACAGGGGGCGGGTGGCTACACCTTC.

This clone was counted a few times. The chain recombines TRBV4-3 with TRBJ1-1; D remains ambiguous. The CDR3 is made up of 16 amino acids. Germline CDR1 is LGHNA and CDR2 is YSLEER. V lost 0 bases, J lost 0 bases, and 11 bases lay in between. CDR3 region: CASSQEVRGVNTEAFF. The CDR3 region has the DNA TGCGCCAGCAGCCAAGAGGTCCGGGGTGTGAACACTGAAGCTTTCTTT.